These 8 T cell receptor beta chains share one sample of origin, sequenced in a study of T-cell reconstitution after alpha-beta-depleted transplantation in children (TCRdb year 2016). The library was built by means of PCR. Sequencing took place on an Illumina HiSeq 2500. To normalize quantification of the TCRbeta repertoire, the TCR libraries were built with molecular barcoding that relied on unique molecular identifiers. The public reads were quality trimmed at Q25 with fastp and then assembled into clones with MiXCR by TCRdb, keeping productive beta chains. Rows are unified per CDR3 protein, each entry keeping the most common DNA and genes. This sample comprises 600,000 to 700,000 distinct CDR3 sequences, 15% to 20% of them detected only once. The ten largest make up under 1.2% of the sample. The sample was PBMCs from the stem cell graft donor, taken from the stem cell graft. These receptors were taken from a human donor who donated a stem cell graft to a child with acute myeloid leukemia.

This clonotype was seen at least ten times. The chain employs TRBV20-1 and TRBJ1-5; 7 nucleotides agree with TRBD1. V shed 3 bases, J shed 5 bases, and the junction held 7 bases outside the gene matches. Germline-derived CDR1 and CDR2 are DFQATT and SNEGSKA (reference sequence). The CDR3 runs 14 residues. The chain's CDR3 is CSASMTGRYQPQHF. CDR3 DNA: TGCAGTGCTAGTATGACAGGGAGGTATCAGCCCCAGCATTTT.

This clonotype has at least ten counts. V gene TRBV20-1 combines with J gene TRBJ1-4; TRBD1 is a possible D gene (6 bases). From germline, CDR1 is DFQATT and CDR2 SNEGSKA (reference sequence). The CDR3 loop spans 15 amino acids. V dropped 6 bases and J dropped 6 bases, with 20 bases sitting between them. CDR3 in DNA: TGCAGTGCCACGGGGGCAGGGGAAGAAGATGAAAAACTGTTTTTT. The encoded protein is CSATGAGEEDEKLFF.

This chain joins TRBV4-3 and TRBJ1-2, with 9 positions matching TRBD1. In germline, CDR1 is LGHNA, CDR2 YSLEER. There are 14 residues in the CDR3. Trimming at V came to 4 bases and at J to 6 bases, leaving 6 bases not matched to a gene. In DNA form, the CDR3 reads TGCGCCAGCAGCCGGACGGGACAGGGCCATGGCTACACCTTC. This encodes CASSRTGQGHGYTF.

This clonotype was seen more than once but under ten times. This sequence joins TRBV6-5 and TRBJ1-2; tentatively, D is TRBD1 (6 bases). V dropped 4 bases and J dropped 4 bases, with 16 bases sitting between them. CDR1 and CDR2 (germline): MNHEY, SVGAGI. The CDR3 loop spans 15 amino acids. Here the CDR3 reads CASSSLTRGSYGYTF. The CDR3 bases are TGTGCCAGCAGTTCTCTCACAAGGGGGTCCTATGGCTACACCTTC.

The genes are TRBV2 and TRBJ2-1, with 11 bases matching TRBD2. The ends lost 9 bases at V and 6 bases at J; junction bases unmatched: 7. This CDR3 is 14 amino acids long. Germline CDR1 and CDR2: SNHLY and FYNNEI. The CDR3 loop reads CARQVTSGGNEQFF. For the CDR3, the DNA is TGTGCCAGACAAGTTACTAGCGGGGGCAATGAGCAGTTCTTC.

The rearrangement uses TRBV4-3 and TRBJ2-7; no clear D gene. The germline CDR1 and CDR2 sequences are LGHNA and YSLEER. Trimming took off 1 base at V and 4 bases at J, with 14 bases between the two ends. CDR3 length: 15 amino acids. For the CDR3, the DNA is TGCGCCAGCAGCCAAGCGAGAGCCGCGGAATACGAGCAGTACTTC. Translating it yields CASSQARAAEYEQYF.

The V and J genes are TRBV7-9 and TRBJ1-2; no reliable D call. V was shortened by 5 bases and J by 8 bases, with 18 bases between the two germline ends. There are 14 residues in the CDR3. Germline V gene sequence: CDR1 SEHNR, CDR2 FQNEAQ (reference sequence). The CDR3: CASSPGEGSGGYTF. The CDR3 DNA reads as TGTGCCAGCAGCCCTGGGGAGGGTTCGGGAGGCTACACCTTC.

The chain has TRBV30 and TRBJ1-5; D is undetermined. Germline CDR1 is GTSNPN and CDR2 is SVGIG (reference sequence). This CDR3 is built from 14 residues. The V and J ends lost 3 bases and 2 bases respectively, with 11 bases between them. The CDR3 DNA is TGTGCCTGGAGACTAGGAGAGGGCAATCAGCCCCAGCATTTT. This codes for CAWRLGEGNQPQHF. Full variable domain (rest looked up from reference TRBV30 and TRBJ1-5): SQTIHQWPATLVQPVGSPLSLECTVEGTSNPNLYWYRQAAGRGLQLLFYSVGIGQISSEVPQNLSASRPQDRQFILSSKKLLLSDSGFYLCAWRLGEGNQPQHFGDGTRLSIL.